A selection of T cell receptor beta chains follows, all from one sample in a study of T cells in Graves' hyperthyroidism and ophthalmopathy. TCRdb re-called the multiplex PCR reads through MiXCR, storing one row per CDR3 protein. This table holds roughly 580,000 distinct CDR3 sequences, approximately 15% found once. Sample: blood. These TCRs come from a woman aged 30 to 39 with Graves' hyperthyroidism that later progressed to Graves' ophthalmopathy. CDR3s include the opening cysteine and the closing phenylalanine or tryptophan. A D gene is named only where the DNA matches it firmly. Expanded clones are given a class, and other clones once, few, many or no size at all.

CDR3 length	V gene	D gene	J gene	clone size	CDR3 protein	CDR3 DNA
12	TRBV11-3	NA	TRBJ2-7	many	CASTQDSYEQYF	TGTGCCAGCACCCAAGACTCCTACGAGCAGTACTTC
15	TRBV5-1	NA	TRBJ1-1	few	CASSPGRIQDTEAFF	TGCGCCAGCAGCCCAGGACGGATTCAGGACACTGAAGCTTTCTTT
15	TRBV3-1	TRBD1	TRBJ1-4	NA	CASIPGTASNEKLFF	TGTGCCAGCATCCCCGGGACAGCCTCTAATGAAAAACTGTTTTTT
15	TRBV12-3/TRBV12-4	NA	TRBJ2-6	many	CASSLGTQGANVLTF	TGTGCCAGCAGTTTGGGGACCCAAGGGGCCAACGTCCTGACTTTC
13	TRBV19	NA	TRBJ1-1	many	CASSIGVSTEAFF	TGTGCCAGTAGTATAGGAGTGAGCACTGAAGCTTTCTTT
14	TRBV19	NA	TRBJ1-1	many	CASSMVQAVTEAFF	TGTGCCAGTAGTATGGTACAGGCGGTCACTGAAGCTTTCTTT
15	TRBV10-2	TRBD1	TRBJ1-1	NA	CASRDKGAVNTEVFF	TGCGCCAGCAGGGACAAGGGGGCGGTGAACACTGAAGTTTTCTTT
15	TRBV11-2	TRBD2	TRBJ2-7	NA	CASSSKSSGTYEQYF	TGTGCCAGCAGCTCAAAGTCTAGCGGAACCTACGAGCAGTACTTC
14	TRBV9	TRBD2	TRBJ2-4	few	CASSVGAGGNIQYF	TGTGCCAGCAGCGTAGGGGCGGGAGGAAACATTCAGTACTTC
14	TRBV25-1	NA	TRBJ1-1	many	CASSEGWGGTEAFF	TGTGCCAGCAGTGAAGGGTGGGGGGGCACTGAAGCTTTCTTT
13	TRBV30	NA	TRBJ2-2	NA	CAWRQPITGELFF	TGTGCCTGGCGGCAGCCGATCACCGGGGAGCTGTTTTTT
13	TRBV18	TRBD2	TRBJ2-3	many	CASSPREGDTQYF	TGTGCCAGCTCACCCCGGGAGGGAGATACGCAGTATTTT
14	TRBV20-1	TRBD1	TRBJ2-7	few	CSARGQGAKYEQYF	TGCAGTGCTAGAGGACAGGGGGCAAAATACGAGCAGTACTTC
12	TRBV3-1	NA	TRBJ1-6	many	CASSEYNSPLHF	TGTGCCAGCAGCGAATATAATTCACCCCTCCACTTT
16	TRBV10-3	TRBD2	TRBJ2-2	many	CAISEASGSITGELFF	TGTGCCATCAGTGAAGCTAGCGGGAGTATCACCGGGGAGCTGTTTTTT
14	TRBV30	NA	TRBJ2-7	many	CACHTFRLPSEQYF	TGTGCCTGCCATACATTCCGGCTCCCTTCGGAGCAGTACTTC
13	TRBV7-9	NA	TRBJ1-1	once	CASSLGEATEAFF	TGTGCCAGCAGCTTAGGGGAAGCCACTGAAGCTTTCTTT
16	TRBV25-1	TRBD1	TRBJ2-2	few	CASSEIRTGGPGELFF	TGTGCCAGCAGTGAAATCAGGACAGGGGGCCCCGGGGAGCTGTTTTTT
13	TRBV9	NA	TRBJ2-1	many	CASSVGIAYEQFF	TGTGCCAGCAGCGTAGGAATAGCGTATGAGCAGTTCTTC
13	TRBV2	NA	TRBJ1-1	many	CASIQKGNTEAFF	TGTGCCAGCATCCAAAAGGGTAATACTGAAGCTTTCTTT
14	TRBV3-1	NA	TRBJ2-7	NA	CASSRETVTYEQYF	TGTGCCAGCAGCCGAGAAACTGTTACCTACGAGCAGTACTTC
14	TRBV3-1	TRBD1	TRBJ2-7	few	CASSGTGERSEQYF	TGTGCCAGCAGCGGCACAGGGGAGAGATCCGAGCAGTACTTC
16	TRBV14	TRBD2	TRBJ2-5	few	CASSPLGGRFRETQYF	TGTGCCAGCAGCCCTCTGGGCGGGAGGTTCCGAGAGACCCAGTACTTC